The rows below give T cell receptor beta chains drawn from one sample of a study of blood T cell repertoires in COVID-19. Generated by immunoSEQ multiplex PCR, the TCRdb table keeps only in-frame clones and is missing some. Among 200,000 to 250,000 clones, around 90% were seen once, and the ten largest hold 6.5%. Input material: peripheral blood. Every receptor here comes from a man aged 55-75 years who had recovered from COVID-19. Both conserved end residues are trimmed from each CDR3.

v_call	cdr3_aa
TRBV28	ASNLPSTGELF
TRBV10-3	AIMGGPGNTIY
TRBV7-3	ASSLGLAGGLDTQY
TRBV19	ASSVGFYGYT
TRBV28	ASRRQGAGANVLT
TRBV5-1	ASSLVLGGNTEAF
TRBV6-6	ASSPTGAETQY
TRBV6-5	ASKADRDEQF
TRBV27	ASWEAGSGANVLT
TRBV27	ASSSLRTGNYGYT
TRBV4-3	ASRQTASGIYNEQF
TRBV7-9	ASSFGLARGEQF
TRBV12-3/TRBV12-4	ASRASGANVLT
TRBV29-1	SVRTGPMNTEAF
TRBV5-6	ASRRQVYGYT
TRBV9	ASSVAGSVGTDTQY
TRBV7-9	ASSLVQAGGREQF
TRBV2	ASSLRGGDRSYEQY
TRBV5-1	ASTPVGGSSPLH
TRBV10-3	AISGGPSGMNIQY
TRBV5-8	ASSSGTGRSGNTIY
TRBV28	ASSLGGRMTDTQY
TRBV7-6	ASSLLEWTAFGDTQY
TRBV6-6	ASSYPGGAYEQY
TRBV4-1	ASSEGGWLNEQF
TRBV16	ASSHPGTGDIQY
TRBV7-3	ASSLSGGAWNEQF
TRBV19	ASKMAGGGANVLT
TRBV6-1	ASSDTPRTPKPYEQY
TRBV5-1	ASSLTGTGRNEQY
TRBV5-1	ASKPRLADYNEQF
TRBV4-3	ASSQVLANTYEQY
TRBV28	ASSWRGTGSYNEQF
TRBV19	ASSRWTGGSETQY
TRBV29-1	SVDTSGGSLNEQF
TRBV6-8	ASSYPGTEETQY
TRBV6-6	ASSLGTPPYEQY
TRBV9	ASSVLPNTGELF
TRBV7-9	ASSSSGQGPYEQY
TRBV5-4	ASSFGRGNTGELF
TRBV7-3	ASSFLWEPGLELF
TRBV15	ATSRGTGGQPQH
TRBV19	ASSIDLSILKDEQF
TRBV7-3	ASSSEGQGHEQF
TRBV7-3	ASSLLTGTGAF
TRBV30	AWRGEGPRGSPLH
TRBV18	ASSPIAGSYNEQF
TRBV19	ASSSQGANTEAF
TRBV6-1	ASSQGQGLDYGYT
TRBV28	ASSFGARNNEQF
TRBV4-2	ASSQDTDTQY
TRBV5-5	ASSSGTLEKLF
TRBV5-1	ASSLPSGLTGNTIY
TRBV28	ASSLGTPAEQY